This TCR beta chain was retrieved from a study of T cell responses to AZD1222 COVID-19 vaccine (dated by TCRdb to 2020 to 2022). Background for the entire study: A total of 233 trial participants underwent TCR sequencing, of whom about 200 had received two doses of AZD1222 and about 25 had received two doses of the MenACWY control vaccine. Enrollment into the trials was organized by age into subgroups of 18-55, 56-69 and 70-plus years, and those subgroups contained approximately 150, 30 and 60 TCR-sequenced participants, respectively.

On this clone: The specificity of this receptor is unknown. Qualities for individual bases were not recorded, and no much larger clone is one base off.

The CDR3 regions of human TCRbeta chains were subjected to immunosequencing. In the source study's methods: TCRs in the repertoires were compared against a reference library of SARS-CoV-2-specific TCRs that had been generated with the MIRA antigen-specificity platform. Breadth meant the fraction of unique TCRs that were SARS-CoV-2-associated, whereas depth meant the fraction of total T cells that were SARS-CoV-2-associated. Using the MIRA data, every spike-specific TCR was mapped to the spike region that the TCR reacted to and assigned to either a CD4 or a CD8 class. Log10-transformed breadth and depth values were compared by one-way ANOVA with Sidak's multiple comparisons tests. The table comes from immuneACCESS by way of TCRdb, which keeps in-frame sequences with V and J called. Part of the clones is missing from these tables; in studies checked, under half for an unresolved V gene and the rest for unknown reasons. V, J and clone size derive from that table, while D and trimming were established from the DNA sequence. The sample table records 180,000 or so clones; 85% to 95% of these occur just once. The ten largest make up about 1% of the sample.

The time point label on this specimen signifies: about 28 days (+/-7) after the second vaccine dose. The sample's treatment or condition label, decoded: meningococcal conjugate vaccine given as trial control. Vaccinee samples were obtained from the UK trials COV001 and COV002, which included a single-blind randomized controlled phase 2/3 trial of AZD1222 (ChAdOx1 nCoV-19) in healthy adults. For TCRbeta chain sequencing, PBMC samples were collected from trial participants at day 0 and at day 28 after the second dose. Broader findings and caveats from the paper: In the small 56-69-year group, the increase in depth fell short of significance, most likely because of low power. Conclusions about previously exposed vaccinees were limited because only six AZD1222 recipients were SARS-CoV-2 seropositive at baseline. Reportedly, almost half of the unique spike-specific TCRs recognized epitopes lying outside the regions that are mutated in the B.1.351 and B.1.1.7 variants. Participants were mostly white British and included more females than males, and it was suggested by the authors that clonal diversity may have been underestimated. After two AZD1222 doses, both the breadth and the depth of spike-specific TCRs were significantly higher than at day 0 and than in MenACWY recipients. Vaccine-associated CD4 TCRs spanned the whole spike protein, with dominant responses in regions 160-218 and 743-854. No day 14 peak-response samples were available, so repertoires were characterized only after the peak T cell response.

Including cysteine and phenylalanine, the CDR3 has 15 amino acids. Only the CDR3 DNA stays, 45 bases, in frame from base 1. The germline V gene yields SGHRS for CDR1 and YFSETQ for CDR2. V drops 0 bases and J drops 1 base, leaving 10 bases in between. The material was peripheral blood, obtained 28 days after the second dose of the MenACWY control vaccine. Recombination joined TRBV5-1 with TRBJ1-1; perhaps TRBD1 is the D gene, with 5 bases matching. This TCR was sampled from an adult who received the MenACWY meningococcal vaccine as a control. This receptor has the CDR3 CASSLVAGTNTEAFF. The DNA sequence reads TGCGCCAGCAGCTTGGTTGCAGGGACGAACACTGAAGCTTTCTTT. With all but the CDR3 taken from the reference TRBV5-1 and TRBJ1-1 genes, the full variable domain is: KAGVTQTPRYLIKTRGQQVTLSCSPISGHRSVSWYQQTPGQGLQFLFEYFSETQRNKGNFPGRFSGRQFSNSRSEMNVSTLELGDSALYLCASSLVAGTNTEAFFGQGTRLTVV.